The 9 T cell receptor beta chains below come from one sample, sequenced in a study of blood T cells in healthy people across ages. The authors ran a second PCR of about 6 to 11 cycles using a sample-barcoded 5' primer and a J-beta primer mix. TCRdb ran MiXCR on the 5' RACE reads and lists one entry per CDR3 protein. The data hold 650,000 to 900,000 distinct CDR3 sequences, with 62% observed a single time. Sequencing was done on a sample of blood. Receptors originate from a man younger than 40 in good health.

The CDR3 bases are TGTGCCAGCAGCTTATACGAGGCAGGGGGCGGCATTCAGTACTTC. It translates to CASSLYEAGGGIQYF. V is TRBV7-2 and J is TRBJ2-4; TRBD1 aligns across 8 bases. V trimming: 2 bases; J trimming: 9 bases; junction bases outside the gene matches: 9. The CDR3 runs to 15 residues. The germline CDR1 and CDR2 sequences are SGHTA and FQGNSA. Drawing the rest from reference TRBV7-2 and TRBJ2-4, the complete variable domain is GAGVSQSPSNKVTEKGKDVELRCDPISGHTALYWYRQSLGQGLEFLIYFQGNSAPDKSGLPSDRFSAERTGGSVSTLTIQRTQQEDSAVYLCASSLYEAGGGIQYFGAGTRLSVL.

A few counts support this clonotype. The gene calls are TRBV7-3 and TRBJ2-5, with 8 bases fitting TRBD1. V lost 5 bases to trimming and J lost 4 bases; unmatched junction nucleotides: 0. This CDR3 has 12 residues. Germline V gene sequence: CDR1 SGHTA, CDR2 FQGTGA. The CDR3 DNA sequence: TGTGCCAGCAGCACAGGGGGAGAGACCCAGTACTTC. Translating gives CASSTGGETQYF.

V is TRBV20-1 and J is TRBJ2-1; 11 nucleotides match TRBD2. V lost 5 bases to trimming and J lost 10 bases; unmatched junction nucleotides: 10. The CDR3 is 14 residues long. Per germline, CDR1 DFQATT and CDR2 SNEGSKA (reference sequence). CDR3 protein: CSAGSGGAHREQFF. The CDR3 bases are TGCAGTGCTGGTAGCGGGGGGGCCCATCGAGAGCAGTTCTTC.

The chain has TRBV6-6 and TRBJ2-3; a weak D match, TRBD2 (5 bases). The CDR3 length is 14 residues. From germline, CDR1 is MNHNY and CDR2 SVGAGI (reference sequence). Deletions cut 0 bases from V and 2 bases from J, with 6 bases between. In DNA, the CDR3 is TGTGCCAGCAGTTACTCGAGGGACACAGATACGCAGTATTTT. Its protein is CASSYSRDTDTQYF.

At least ten counts were recorded for this clonotype. The chain couples TRBV20-1 to TRBJ2-7, with 11 bases aligning to TRBD2. The CDR3 totals 15 residues. The germline CDR1 and CDR2 sequences are DFQATT and SNEGSKA (reference sequence). The J segment lost 7 bases and the V segment lost 2 bases, leaving 10 bases of the junction unmatched. The CDR3 region is CSARRETSGGREQYF. The CDR3 bases are TGCAGTGCTAGAAGGGAAACTAGCGGGGGACGGGAGCAGTACTTC.

This sequence joins TRBV28 and TRBJ2-4; D is undetermined. CDR3 length: 15 residues. V lost 6 bases and J lost 0, with 12 bases in between. Germline values: CDR1 MDHEN, CDR2 SYDVKM. In DNA, the CDR3 is TGTGCCAGCAGCCTCAGACACCTAGCCAAAAACATTCAGTACTTC. It encodes CASSLRHLAKNIQYF.

This sequence joins TRBV3-1 and TRBJ2-7; a weak D match, TRBD2 (6 bases). V was pared by 4 bases and J by 7 bases, with 20 bases between. The CDR3 is made up of 15 amino acids. Germline V lookup: CDR1 LGHDT, CDR2 YNNKEL (reference sequence). The CDR3 nucleotides read TGTGCCAGCAGCCCCTTGGGGGAGGTAATTAATGAGCAGTACTTC. Amino acid sequence: CASSPLGEVINEQYF.

The chain joins TRBV12-3 or TRBV12-4 to TRBJ2-5, with D possibly matching TRBD2 (7 bases). V lost 5 bases and J lost 2, with 15 bases in between. CDR3 length equals 15 residues. CDR3 protein: CASSAGAYLQETQYF. For the CDR3, the DNA is TGTGCCAGCAGTGCGGGGGCCTACTTACAAGAGACCCAGTACTTC.

The rearrangement joins TRBV27 to TRBJ1-2; D might be TRBD1 (5 bases). Trimming stripped 6 bases from V and 7 bases from J, with 15 bases between. Germline V gene lookup returns CDR1 MNHEY and CDR2 SMNVEV (reference sequence). The CDR3 is made up of 13 amino acids. The CDR3 protein is CASSRSRTFGYTF. CDR3 in DNA: TGTGCCAGCAGCCGTTCCAGGACATTTGGCTACACCTTC.